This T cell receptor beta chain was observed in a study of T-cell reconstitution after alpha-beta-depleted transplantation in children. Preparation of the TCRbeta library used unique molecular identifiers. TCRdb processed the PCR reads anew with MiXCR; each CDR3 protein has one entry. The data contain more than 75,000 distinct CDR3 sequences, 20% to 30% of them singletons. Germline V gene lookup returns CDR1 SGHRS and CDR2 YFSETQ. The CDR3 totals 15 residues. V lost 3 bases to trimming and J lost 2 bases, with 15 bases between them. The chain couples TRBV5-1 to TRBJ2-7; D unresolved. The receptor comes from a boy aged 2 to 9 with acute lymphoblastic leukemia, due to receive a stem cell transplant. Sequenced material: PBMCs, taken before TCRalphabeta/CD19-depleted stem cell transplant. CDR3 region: CASSSIPQTAYEQYF. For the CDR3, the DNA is TGCGCCAGCAGCTCCATTCCCCAGACCGCCTACGAGCAGTACTTC.